This TCR beta chain was documented in a study of blood T cell repertoires in COVID-19. Per the original methods: Cell counts per sample came from amplifying reference gene primers. Generated by immunoSEQ multiplex PCR, the TCRdb table keeps only in-frame clones and is missing some. That table gives V, J and clone size, and the DNA gave D and trimming. The sample holds under 200,000 clones, approximately 80% seen once. Germline CDR1 is LGHDT and CDR2 is YNNKEL (reference sequence). V lost 4 bases and J lost 9; bases outside the gene matches: 11. The CDR3 is made up of 15 amino acids. Sequencing used peripheral blood. This rearrangement joins TRBV3-1 (or the pseudogene TRBV3-2) to TRBJ1-5; 8 bases match TRBD1. The clonotype originates from a man between 60 and 75 years old with COVID-19, enrolled during active disease. The CDR3 region is CASSRDRRQGGPQHF. As DNA, the CDR3 is TGTGCCAGCAGCCGGGACAGGCGCCAAGGAGGGCCCCAGCATTTT.